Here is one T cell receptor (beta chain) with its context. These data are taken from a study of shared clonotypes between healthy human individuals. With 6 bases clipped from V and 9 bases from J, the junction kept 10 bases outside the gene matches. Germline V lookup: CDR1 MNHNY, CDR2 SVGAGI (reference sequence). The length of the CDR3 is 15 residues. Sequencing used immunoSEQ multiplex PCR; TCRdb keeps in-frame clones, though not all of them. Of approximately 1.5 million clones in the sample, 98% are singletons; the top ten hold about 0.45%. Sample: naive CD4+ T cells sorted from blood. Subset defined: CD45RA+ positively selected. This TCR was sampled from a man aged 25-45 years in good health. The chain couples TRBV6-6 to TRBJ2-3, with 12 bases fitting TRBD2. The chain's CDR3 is CASREWTSGIGTQYF. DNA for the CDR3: TGTGCCAGCAGGGAGTGGACTAGCGGGATAGGGACGCAGTATTTT.